One and the same sample provided the 10 T cell receptor beta chains below, sequenced in a study of cytomegalovirus exposure and HLA in healthy donors (dated by TCRdb to 2016 to 2017). Libraries were built with the immunoSEQ multiplex PCR assay. TCRdb took this table from immuneACCESS and kept in-frame rearrangements with V and J called. Such tables lack part of the clones; where checked against another copy, unresolved V genes explain under half of the gap, and the rest is unexplained. The sample table shows tens of thousands of clones, and 90% to 95% are seen once. Of the sample, 0.69% falls within the top ten clones. The specimen was PBMCs. The source is a woman aged 18-29 years in good health and CMV-seronegative.

The chain links TRBV5-1 to TRBJ2-5; 8 positions agree with TRBD1. The DNA end favors TRBJ2-7, so the J call may be wrong. The germline V gene has CDR1 SGHRS and CDR2 YFSETQ. There are 16 residues in the CDR3. CDR3 coding DNA: TGCGCCAGCAGCCCACAACCGGCAGGGGGCCCCCACGAGCAGTACTTC. Translation gives CASSPQPAGGPHEQYF.

The rearrangement joins TRBV28 to TRBJ2-1; 9 bases fit TRBD2. Germline lookup yields CDR1 MDHEN and CDR2 SYDVKM. CDR3 length equals 13 residues. Losses at the gene ends were 7 bases for V and 11 bases for J; bases not matched to a gene: 9. CDR3 region: CASTDPSGAQQFF. CDR3 in DNA: TGTGCCAGCACCGACCCTAGCGGGGCTCAGCAGTTCTTC.

V and J are TRBV5-1 and TRBJ2-1; D is undetermined. Per the germline V gene, CDR1 is SGHRS and CDR2 is YFSETQ. The V end was cut by 3 bases, the J end by 8 bases, with 6 bases between. This CDR3 region has 11 residues. As DNA, the CDR3 is TGCGCCAGCAGCTCGTTCGATGAGCAGTTCTTC. As protein: CASSSFDEQFF. Variable domain in full (rest from reference TRBV5-1 and TRBJ2-1): KAGVTQTPRYLIKTRGQQVTLSCSPISGHRSVSWYQQTPGQGLQFLFEYFSETQRNKGNFPGRFSGRQFSNSRSEMNVSTLELGDSALYLCASSSFDEQFFGPGTRLTVL.

This rearrangement joins TRBV12-5 to TRBJ2-7; 10 nucleotides line up with TRBD1. This CDR3 region has 16 residues. The J segment lost 3 bases and the V segment lost 2 bases, leaving 7 bases of the junction unmatched. Germline assignment: CDR1 LGHNT and CDR2 FRNRAP. The chain's CDR3 is CASGLPRTGGVYEQYF. The CDR3, as DNA: TGTGCTAGTGGTTTGCCGCGGACAGGGGGGGTCTACGAGCAGTACTTC. Supplemented by reference TRBV12-5 and TRBJ2-7, the full variable domain reads DARVTQTPRHKVTEMGQEVTMRCQPILGHNTVFWYRQTMMQGLELLAYFRNRAPLDDSGMPKDRFSAEMPDATLATLKIQPSEPRDSAVYFCASGLPRTGGVYEQYFGPGTRLTVT.

The chain combines TRBV6-5 with TRBJ1-1, with D maybe TRBD1 (6 bases). Trimming took 7 bases from V and 1 from J, leaving 13 bases between them. From germline, CDR1 is MNHEY and CDR2 SVGAGI. The CDR3 runs to 14 residues. CDR3 DNA: TGTGCCAGCACCCAAGGACAGCGGAACACTGAAGCTTTCTTT. Protein product: CASTQGQRNTEAFF.

The chain carries TRBV27 and TRBJ2-7, with D hard to call. Per germline, CDR1 MNHEY and CDR2 SMNVEV (reference sequence). The germline V and J ends were trimmed by 8 bases and 0 bases, with 17 bases remaining between them. This CDR3 is built from 15 residues. In DNA, the CDR3 is TGTGCCAGCTCCCAACTACGGCACCTCTCCTACGAGCAGTACTTC. This sequence encodes CASSQLRHLSYEQYF.

The chain uses TRBV27 and TRBJ2-3; 10 bases map to TRBD2. The CDR3 has 16 amino acids. The V gene end was trimmed by 2 bases and the J gene end by 6 bases; junction bases not matched to a gene: 8. The germline V gene has CDR1 MNHEY and CDR2 SMNVEV (reference sequence). CDR3 nucleotides: TGTGCCAGCAGTTTAACGGCTAGCGGGAGTTCGGATACGCAGTATTTT. Translating gives CASSLTASGSSDTQYF.

The chain carries TRBV12-5 and TRBJ1-1; no definite D call. This CDR3 region has 14 residues. V lost 6 bases to trimming and J lost 4 bases, with 15 bases between them. CDR1 is LGHNT and CDR2 is FRNRAP in the germline V gene. CDR3 DNA sequence: TGTGCTAGTGGCTCCAGGCGGGTAGGCACTGAAGCTTTCTTT. It is translated as CASGSRRVGTEAFF.

V gene TRBV10-3 combines with J gene TRBJ2-7; the D gene is possibly TRBD2 (5 bases). Germline V lookup: CDR1 ENHRY, CDR2 SYGVKD. Trimming removed 0 bases at V and 4 bases at J, with 13 bases between. CDR3 length equals 15 residues. CDR3 nucleotides: TGTGCCATCAGTGAGTCCGGGGTCATTCCTTACGAGCAGTACTTC. Translated: CAISESGVIPYEQYF.

The CDR3: CATSRERSGQDEQYF. As DNA, the CDR3 is TGTGCCACCAGCAGAGAAAGGTCGGGACAAGACGAGCAGTACTTC. This sequence joins TRBV15 and TRBJ2-7; possible D gene TRBD1, 6 bases. The CDR3 extends over 15 amino acids. The V gene's germline CDR1 is LNHNV and CDR2 YYDKDF (reference sequence). V lost 0 bases, J lost 5 bases, and 14 bases lay in between.